This T cell receptor beta chain came from a study of cytomegalovirus exposure and HLA in healthy donors. Overall study findings and caveats: Several of the most significant clusters were apparently associated with common viral pathogens in a later analysis. A later analysis linked a missense variant in DCLRE1C to the trimming of TCR beta V and J genes. Previous analysis showed most TCR beta V segments were productive about 87% or about 30% of the time.

This clone was counted a few times. The antigen is undetermined. This PCR relied on a set of 60 Vbeta primers and 13 Jbeta primers. Using immunoSEQ multiplex PCR, the repertoire was profiled, and TCRdb retains in-frame clones only, with some absent. This sample has 150,000 to 200,000 clones, with 65% to 85% found just once. The V gene lost 2 bases and the J gene lost 8 bases, with 16 bases spanning the gap. The CDR3 consists of 16 residues. The germline gives CDR1 SGHDN, CDR2 FVKESK. This chain uses TRBV14 with TRBJ1-6; D not certain. The sequenced material came from PBMCs. This clonotype originated in a woman younger than 30 in good health and CMV-seronegative. CDR3: CASSQFVPGFDSPLHF. Here the CDR3 DNA reads TGTGCCAGCAGCCAATTTGTTCCCGGGTTTGATTCACCCCTCCACTTT.